Sequencing of this T cell receptor (beta chain) was carried out in a study of CD8 T cells in Susac syndrome (dated by TCRdb to the late 2010s). With regard to the full study: Repertoire sequencing was used to test whether CD8+ T cell activation and differentiation in Susac syndrome was antigen driven. Overall study results and their limits: The TCR sequencing and HLA analysis was acknowledged to have included a relatively small number of individuals.

Worth noting for this clonotype: There is no known antigen for this receptor. Nothing much larger sits one base from this clone, and base qualities are not available.

Peripheral blood CD8+ and CD4+ T cells from healthy donors, Susac syndrome patients and multiple sclerosis patients were profiled using high-throughput TCR beta sequencing. Healthy donors were age- and sex-matched controls. Bulk CD8+ and CD4+ T cells were purified magnetically by negative isolation, whereas CD8+ TEMRA cells were enriched by FACS. Blood was collected in EDTA tubes and processed within 24 hours, with PBMCs isolated through density gradient centrifugation. PBMCs destined for TCR sequencing were cryopreserved in liquid nitrogen and later thawed in a 37 °C water bath. Purity of sorted or isolated CD4+, CD8+ and CD8+ TEMRA cells was at least 90%. V is cut by 5 bases and J by 4 bases, and the space between the germline ends is 18 bases. The CDR3 starts with the cysteine, ends with the phenylalanine, and has 16 residues. Only the CDR3 part of the read is kept: 48 bases, read in frame from the first base. Sequences LNHDA (CDR1) and SQIVND (CDR2) are obtained from the germline V gene (reference sequence).

RNA was extracted using the RNeasy kit, and about 0.45 to 1 ug of the RNA was reverse transcribed with random hexamers. The immunoSEQ multiplex PCR assay, which covers 54 Vbeta and 13 Jbeta segments, was used to amplify TCR beta CDR3 regions. PCR amplification bias was corrected using a synthetic template baseline for primer optimization and computational correction. From the authors' description of their analysis: Only productive sequences were kept, with reads annotated to V, D and J genes according to IMGT and analyzed in immunoSEQ Analyzer. Clonality was computed as one minus Shannon entropy normalized by log2 of the number of productive unique sequences. Public and private clones were assessed among the 100 most prevalent clones of each patient and control. Susac-specific clones were defined as absent from healthy and MS cohorts, 1052 published viral clones and other ImmuneACCESS disease sequences. TCRdb trimmed the raw reads at Q25, called clones with MiXCR and kept productive beta chains. Each CDR3 protein appears once, grouped with its most common genes and DNA. TCRdb assigned the V and J calls; the authors' analysis was not used. The sample table shows approximately 170,000 distinct CDR3 sequences, and about 91% are seen once. Together, the top ten hold approximately 0.082% of the sample.

This TCR derives from a human donor in good health. Sequencing was performed on CD4+ T cells from PBMCs. This chain is built from TRBV19 and TRBJ2-4, with the D call perhaps TRBD1 or TRBD2, each one matching 5 bases. The DNA reads TGTGCCAGTAGTCCAAGCCAGGGACGGCCGAAAAACATTCAGTACTTC. It translates as CASSPSQGRPKNIQYF. The CDR3, completed at both ends by the reference TRBV19 and TRBJ2-4 genes, gives the full variable domain DGGITQSPKYLFRKEGQNVTLSCEQNLNHDAMYWYRQDPGQGLRLIYYSQIVNDFQKGDIAEGYSVSREKKESFPLTVTSAQKNPTAFYLCASSPSQGRPKNIQYFGAGTRLSVL.